These 17 T cell receptor beta chains were sequenced from one sample in a study of T cell repertoires in cytomegalovirus infection (dated by TCRdb to between 2018 and 2020). TCRdb names Illumina HiSeq 1500 as the instrument used. TCRdb took the public reads, trimmed them with fastp at Q25, ran MiXCR for clone calling and kept in-frame beta chains. Rows matching on CDR3 protein sequence are summarized as one entry with the most common DNA and genes. In this sample the table shows under 800,000 distinct CDR3 sequences, about 24% of which occur a single time. Clones ranked in the top ten supply around 8% of the sample. The specimen sequenced was CD8+ T cells from PBMCs. The receptors derive from a human donor in good health (CMV status not recorded). Some clones in this sample may be carry-over from other donors' samples.

Ten or more counts support this clonotype. The gene calls are TRBV7-2 and TRBJ2-5, with 9 bases fitting TRBD1. The length of the CDR3 is 16 residues. The germline V gene encodes CDR1 SGHTA and CDR2 FQGNSA. V lost 8 bases, J lost 5 bases, and 15 bases stayed unmatched. The CDR3 here is CASDSQSTGGGETQYF. Here the CDR3 DNA reads TGTGCCAGCGATTCCCAATCCACAGGGGGCGGGGAGACCCAGTACTTC.

The chain uses TRBV7-9 and TRBJ2-1; 9 nucleotides match TRBD2. Germline loops: CDR1 SEHNR, CDR2 FQNEAQ (reference sequence). There are 16 residues in the CDR3. V shed 5 bases, J shed 8 bases, and the junction held 13 bases outside the gene matches. CDR3 bases: TGTGCCAGCAGCGGAGATCTGGGACTAGCTATCTATGAGCAGTTCTTC. Translation: CASSGDLGLAIYEQFF.

Ten or more counts support this clonotype. This chain connects TRBV7-3 to TRBJ2-1, with D perhaps matching TRBD1 or TRBD2 (5 bases each). V lost 5 bases, J lost 9 bases, and 11 bases lay in between. CDR1 and CDR2 (germline): SGHTA, FQGTGA. The CDR3 is 12 residues long. The CDR3 nucleotides are TGTGCCAGCAGCCAAGAGAGGGGTGAGCAGTTCTTC. Its protein product is CASSQERGEQFF.

The chain employs TRBV7-2 and TRBJ1-6, with D unresolved. Trimming cost V 6 bases and J 6 bases, with 12 bases left between them. Germline V CDR1 and CDR2: SGHTA, FQGNSA. The CDR3 length is 14 residues. CDR3 loop: CASRPIGSNSPLHF. In DNA, the CDR3 is TGTGCCAGCAGACCAATCGGGAGTAATTCACCCCTCCACTTT.

The rearrangement links TRBV27 to TRBJ1-1, with a tentative D call TRBD1 (6 bases). The CDR3 contains 15 residues. Trimming removed 6 bases from V and 6 bases from J, with 20 bases in between. The germline V gene encodes CDR1 MNHEY and CDR2 SMNVEV (reference sequence). CDR3 DNA: TGTGCCAGCAGACTCGGACCCCAGGGGTACGCTGAAGCTTTCTTT. Its translation: CASRLGPQGYAEAFF.

The chain is built from TRBV19 and TRBJ1-2; unclear D gene. The V and J ends lost 1 base and 7 bases respectively, with 13 bases between them. This CDR3 is built from 14 residues. Germline V gene sequence: CDR1 LNHDA, CDR2 SQIVND (reference sequence). Here the CDR3 reads CASSIVPDVSGYTF. Here the CDR3 DNA reads TGTGCCAGTAGTATAGTTCCGGACGTTAGTGGCTACACCTTC.

The table lists this clonotype with a few counts. The CDR3 reads CSARASGQENYGYTF. In DNA, the CDR3 is TGCAGTGCTAGAGCTTCAGGACAGGAGAACTATGGCTACACCTTC. This chain uses TRBV20-1 with TRBJ1-2; 7 positions agree with TRBD1. This CDR3 contains 15 residues. The germline V gene encodes CDR1 DFQATT and CDR2 SNEGSKA (reference sequence). With V trimmed by 1 base and J by 2 bases, 7 bases remained unmatched.

This clonotype showed up just a few times. The chain uses TRBV28 and TRBJ2-2; 10 nucleotides align to TRBD2. Per germline, CDR1 MDHEN and CDR2 SYDVKM. V lost 2 bases and J lost 5; bases outside the gene matches: 8. This CDR3 spans 17 amino acids. The CDR3 protein is CASSLIVLAGNTGELFF. CDR3 nucleotide sequence: TGTGCCAGCAGTTTAATAGTACTAGCGGGGAATACCGGGGAGCTGTTTTTT.

The chain links TRBV9 to TRBJ2-2; 9 bases agree with TRBD2. The germline V gene has CDR1 SGDLS and CDR2 YYNGEE. Unmatched junction bases numbered 2, after V lost 2 bases and J lost 3 bases. The CDR3 consists of 15 residues. The CDR3 protein is CASSVLAGHTGELFF. The CDR3, as DNA: TGTGCCAGCAGCGTCCTAGCGGGGCACACCGGGGAGCTGTTTTTT.

About this clonotype itself: This sequence may be a read error, since a much larger clone differs from it by one base. This chain uses TRBV12-3 or TRBV12-4 with TRBJ2-3; 12 bases map to TRBD2. V trimming: 6 bases; J trimming: 11 bases; junction bases outside the gene matches: 9. The CDR3 consists of 14 residues. CDR3 amino acids: CASRPSGGEAEQYF. For the CDR3, the DNA is TGTGCCAGCAGACCTAGCGGGGGGGAAGCGGAGCAGTATTTT.

This clonotype has more than one count but fewer than ten. J is TRBJ2-1 and V is TRBV29-1; D uncertain. The germline V gene encodes CDR1 SQVTM and CDR2 ANQGSEA. The CDR3 extends over 12 amino acids. V was shortened by 0 bases and J by 11 bases, with 11 bases between the two germline ends. CDR3 DNA sequence: TGCAGCGTTGAAGAAGGGCGAGCTAAGCAGTTCTTC. Its translation is CSVEEGRAKQFF.

This clonotype was seen a handful of times. The V gene is TRBV2, the J gene TRBJ2-2; TRBD2 agrees at 13 bases. Looked up from germline, CDR1 is SNHLY and CDR2 is FYNNEI. CDR3 length: 16 amino acids. The J segment lost 8 bases and the V segment lost 5 bases, leaving 8 bases of the junction unmatched. The CDR3 loop reads CASSSTSGGPGGELFF. The CDR3 bases are TGTGCCAGCAGTTCGACTAGCGGGGGGCCCGGTGGGGAGCTGTTTTTT. Based on the CDR3 plus reference TRBV2 and TRBJ2-2, the full variable domain is EPEVTQTPSHQVTQMGQEVILRCVPISNHLYFYWYRQILGQKVEFLVSFYNNEISEKSEIFDDQFSVERPDGSNFTLKIRSTKLEDSAMYFCASSSTSGGPGGELFFGEGSRLTVL.

The chain couples TRBV6-6 to TRBJ1-5; TRBD1 matches 9 bases. V trimming: 9 bases; J trimming: 10 bases; junction bases outside the gene matches: 4. Germline assignment: CDR1 MNHNY and CDR2 SVGAGI (reference sequence). The CDR3 is made up of 11 amino acids. For the CDR3, the DNA is TGTGCCAGTCGACAGGGGGATCCCCAGCATTTT. Its translation is CASRQGDPQHF.

This clonotype was observed a few times. V is TRBV10-3 and J is TRBJ1-2; TRBD1 matches at 9 bases. The germline V gene has CDR1 ENHRY and CDR2 SYGVKD. V was clipped by 4 bases and J by 4 bases; unmatched bases: 4. The CDR3 is 14 amino acids. CDR3 region: CAISGTGDGYGYTF. As DNA, the CDR3 is TGTGCCATCAGTGGGACAGGGGACGGCTATGGCTACACCTTC.

This clonotype was picked up many times. V is TRBV6-6 and J is TRBJ2-5, with 7 nucleotides matching TRBD1. V was clipped by 8 bases and J by 4 bases; unmatched bases: 7. The CDR3 covers 13 residues. Looked up from germline, CDR1 is MNHNY and CDR2 is SVGAGI (reference sequence). The CDR3 coding sequence is TGTGCCAGCGTCTCTCGGGACAGAGAGACCCAGTACTTC. It is translated as CASVSRDRETQYF.

The V gene is TRBV28, the J gene TRBJ2-3; D may match TRBD1 or TRBD2 (5 bases each). This CDR3 has 15 amino acids. Per germline, CDR1 MDHEN and CDR2 SYDVKM. Trimming left V 5 bases short and J 1 base short, with 13 bases between. The CDR3 DNA follows: TGTGCCAGCAGTGGGACCTCCACCCGCACAGATACGCAGTATTTT. It specifies CASSGTSTRTDTQYF.

There are many counts of this clonotype. The V and J genes are TRBV12-3 or TRBV12-4 and TRBJ1-5; TRBD1 is a possible D gene (5 bases). CDR3 length: 17 residues. V was pared by 3 bases and J by 5 bases, with 20 bases between. In DNA form, the CDR3 reads TGTGCCAGCAGTTTGCGGGGAACGGGACGGGCATATCAGCCCCAGCATTTT. The encoded protein is CASSLRGTGRAYQPQHF.